This is a list of T cell receptor beta chains from one sample in a study of spatial heterogeneity in lung cancer. TCRdb itself ran the 5' RACE reads through MiXCR, one entry per CDR3 protein. Of about 120,000 distinct CDR3 sequences listed, 12% were seen once; the top ten hold around a sixth. The material was PBMCs, obtained at follow-up. These receptors were obtained from a male donor with early-stage non-small cell lung cancer. CDR3s include the opening cysteine and the closing phenylalanine or tryptophan. Fields, in order: V gene, D gene, clone size, J gene, CDR3 DNA, CDR3 protein. A D gene is named only where the DNA matches it firmly. For some rows the clone size is stated as once, few or many, or as a class when expanded; others skip it.

v_call: TRBV20-1
d_call: .
clone_size: .
j_call: TRBJ1-5
cdr3_nt: TGCAGTGCTCCCCAGGGATTGGGTAAGAGCAATCAGCCCCAGCATTTT
cdr3_aa: CSAPQGLGKSNQPQHF

v_call: TRBV24-1
d_call: .
clone_size: .
j_call: TRBJ2-1
cdr3_nt: TGTGCCACCAGCCTTACCGGGACACCCTCCTACAATGAGCAGTTCTTC
cdr3_aa: CATSLTGTPSYNEQFF

v_call: TRBV7-2
d_call: .
clone_size: few
j_call: TRBJ2-4
cdr3_nt: TGTGCCAGCAGCTCCACCCCGGGTGGGGTAAGCATTCAGTACTTC
cdr3_aa: CASSSTPGGVSIQYF

v_call: TRBV24-1
d_call: TRBD1
clone_size: .
j_call: TRBJ2-3
cdr3_nt: TGTGCCACCAGTGATGCTATGGACAGGCCAGATACGCAGTATTTT
cdr3_aa: CATSDAMDRPDTQYF

v_call: TRBV29-1
d_call: TRBD2
clone_size: many
j_call: TRBJ2-7
cdr3_nt: TGCAGCGTTGGGGGGAGGGCAGTCTACGAGCAGTACTTC
cdr3_aa: CSVGGRAVYEQYF

v_call: TRBV28
d_call: .
clone_size: .
j_call: TRBJ2-5
cdr3_nt: TGTGCCACCTCAGTCGGGCTGGAGACCCAGTACTTC
cdr3_aa: CATSVGLETQYF

v_call: TRBV28
d_call: TRBD1
clone_size: few
j_call: TRBJ1-6
cdr3_nt: TGTGCCAGCAGATCTACGGACAGGGGGGCTAATTCACCCCTCCACTTT
cdr3_aa: CASRSTDRGANSPLHF

v_call: TRBV4-1
d_call: .
clone_size: .
j_call: TRBJ2-2
cdr3_nt: TGCGCCAGCAGCCACGTCTTCCGGGACGTTAACACCGGGGAGCTGTTTTTT
cdr3_aa: CASSHVFRDVNTGELFF

v_call: TRBV12-3/TRBV12-4
d_call: .
clone_size: .
j_call: TRBJ2-1
cdr3_nt: TGTGCCAGCAGTTTAGTAAAGGGACGGAACTACAATGAGCAGTTCTTC
cdr3_aa: CASSLVKGRNYNEQFF

v_call: TRBV25-1
d_call: .
clone_size: many
j_call: TRBJ1-2
cdr3_nt: TGTGCCAGCAGTGCCCGGGGACATGACGGCTACACCTTC
cdr3_aa: CASSARGHDGYTF

v_call: TRBV23-1
d_call: .
clone_size: .
j_call: TRBJ2-3
cdr3_nt: TGCGCCAGCAGTCAATCGGTCGGGACCGCAGATACGCAGTATTTT
cdr3_aa: CASSQSVGTADTQYF

v_call: TRBV11-1
d_call: .
clone_size: .
j_call: TRBJ2-3
cdr3_nt: TGTGCCAGCAGCTTAGTCAGCCCAGATACGCAGTATTTT
cdr3_aa: CASSLVSPDTQYF

v_call: TRBV12-3/TRBV12-4
d_call: .
clone_size: many
j_call: TRBJ1-3
cdr3_nt: TGTGCCAGCAGTTTGAGGGCGGCTGGAAACACCATATATTTT
cdr3_aa: CASSLRAAGNTIYF

v_call: TRBV7-2
d_call: .
clone_size: .
j_call: TRBJ2-1
cdr3_nt: TGTGCCAGCAGCTTTGGCGCAGGGGATGAGCAGTTCTTC
cdr3_aa: CASSFGAGDEQFF

v_call: TRBV29-1
d_call: .
clone_size: .
j_call: TRBJ1-5
cdr3_nt: TGCAGCGTTGCCAGTGGGCTTAGCAATCAGCCCCAGCATTTT
cdr3_aa: CSVASGLSNQPQHF

v_call: TRBV5-1
d_call: TRBD2
clone_size: many
j_call: TRBJ2-5
cdr3_nt: TGCGCCAGCAGCTTGGGCCAACTAGCGGGGGCTCAAGAGACCCAGTACTTC
cdr3_aa: CASSLGQLAGAQETQYF

v_call: TRBV20-1
d_call: TRBD1
clone_size: few
j_call: TRBJ1-5
cdr3_nt: TGCAGTGCGAGGACAGGGGGCGCGGGCAACAATCAGCCCCAGCATTTT
cdr3_aa: CSARTGGAGNNQPQHF

v_call: TRBV19
d_call: .
clone_size: many
j_call: TRBJ1-5
cdr3_nt: TGTGCCAGTAGTACCTTTCCGCAAGGACCCCAGCATTTT
cdr3_aa: CASSTFPQGPQHF

v_call: TRBV27
d_call: .
clone_size: .
j_call: TRBJ1-1
cdr3_nt: TGTGCCAGCAGTTTACAGGGTTGGGGTTCCACTGAAGCTTTCTTT
cdr3_aa: CASSLQGWGSTEAFF

v_call: TRBV3-1
d_call: .
clone_size: .
j_call: TRBJ2-3
cdr3_nt: TGTGCCAGCAGCCAGAGTGGAACAGATACGCAGTATTTT
cdr3_aa: CASSQSGTDTQYF

v_call: TRBV20-1
d_call: .
clone_size: .
j_call: TRBJ1-6
cdr3_nt: TGCAGTGCTATTCCGGGCCGCCTTAAGGCCTATAATTCACCCCTCCACTTT
cdr3_aa: CSAIPGRLKAYNSPLHF

v_call: TRBV9
d_call: .
clone_size: few
j_call: TRBJ1-6
cdr3_nt: TGTGCCAGCAGCGTAGCGCACGGGGTTGATTCACCCCTCCACTTT
cdr3_aa: CASSVAHGVDSPLHF

v_call: TRBV4-1
d_call: .
clone_size: few
j_call: TRBJ2-5
cdr3_nt: TGCGCCAGCAGCCAAGTAAAGGAGGTCGGGGAGACCCAGTACTTC
cdr3_aa: CASSQVKEVGETQYF

v_call: TRBV29-1
d_call: TRBD1
clone_size: .
j_call: TRBJ1-1
cdr3_nt: TGCAGCGTCGCTACAGGGGGCGCGGGCGCTTTCTTT
cdr3_aa: CSVATGGAGAFF

v_call: TRBV28
d_call: TRBD1
clone_size: .
j_call: TRBJ1-5
cdr3_nt: TGTGCCAGCAGTTATGACAGGGGGGGAAACCAGCCCCAGCATTTT
cdr3_aa: CASSYDRGGNQPQHF

v_call: TRBV6-2/TRBV6-3
d_call: .
clone_size: .
j_call: TRBJ1-2
cdr3_nt: TGTGCCAGCAGTCGACACGACTATGGCTACACCTTC
cdr3_aa: CASSRHDYGYTF

v_call: TRBV27
d_call: TRBD2
clone_size: .
j_call: TRBJ2-7
cdr3_nt: TGTGCCAGCAGTTCCCAGTGGCGGGGGGATTACGAGCAGTACTTC
cdr3_aa: CASSSQWRGDYEQYF

v_call: TRBV20-1
d_call: TRBD1
clone_size: .
j_call: TRBJ1-2
cdr3_nt: TGCAGTGCTAGGACAGGGGGGGATCTCTCCGACTATGGCTACACCTTC
cdr3_aa: CSARTGGDLSDYGYTF

v_call: TRBV10-3
d_call: TRBD1
clone_size: many
j_call: TRBJ1-1
cdr3_nt: TGTGCCATCAGTGCGACAGGGGGTAGCACTGAAGCTTTCTTT
cdr3_aa: CAISATGGSTEAFF

v_call: TRBV5-1
d_call: .
clone_size: many
j_call: TRBJ1-1
cdr3_nt: TGCGCCAGCAGCTTGGTTGTGGGCGGGGGCACTGAAGCTTTCTTT
cdr3_aa: CASSLVVGGGTEAFF

v_call: TRBV12-3/TRBV12-4
d_call: .
clone_size: many
j_call: TRBJ1-1
cdr3_nt: TGTGCCAGCAGTTTAGAAGGGGCCGCTTTCTTT
cdr3_aa: CASSLEGAAFF

v_call: TRBV28
d_call: TRBD1
clone_size: few
j_call: TRBJ1-2
cdr3_nt: TGTGCCAGCAGTAGGACAGGGGGCACCTATGGCTACACCTTC
cdr3_aa: CASSRTGGTYGYTF

v_call: TRBV7-8
d_call: .
clone_size: .
j_call: TRBJ2-2
cdr3_nt: TGTGCCAGCAGCCCCGTATTCCCCCCCGACCCCGGGGAGCTGTTTTTT
cdr3_aa: CASSPVFPPDPGELFF

v_call: TRBV7-9
d_call: .
clone_size: .
j_call: TRBJ2-7
cdr3_nt: TGTGCCAGCAGTAAGGACTGGTTTGAGCAGTACTTC
cdr3_aa: CASSKDWFEQYF

v_call: TRBV5-1
d_call: .
clone_size: few
j_call: TRBJ2-1
cdr3_nt: TGCGCCAGCAGCTCGGGGGTTTTAGTAGCCGGTGAGCAGTTCTTC
cdr3_aa: CASSSGVLVAGEQFF

v_call: TRBV19
d_call: TRBD1
clone_size: few
j_call: TRBJ2-6
cdr3_nt: TGTGCCAGTAGTGCAGGGGGCAGCTCTGGGGCCAACGTCCTGACTTTC
cdr3_aa: CASSAGGSSGANVLTF

v_call: TRBV20-1
d_call: .
clone_size: .
j_call: TRBJ1-5
cdr3_nt: TGCAGTGCTAGAGTAACTTCCGGCAATCAGCCCCAGCATTTT
cdr3_aa: CSARVTSGNQPQHF

v_call: TRBV6-6
d_call: TRBD2
clone_size: .
j_call: TRBJ2-3
cdr3_nt: TGTGCCAGCAGCCTGACTAGCGGGGATACTAGCACAGATACGCAGTATTTT
cdr3_aa: CASSLTSGDTSTDTQYF

v_call: TRBV11-3
d_call: TRBD1
clone_size: .
j_call: TRBJ2-3
cdr3_nt: TGTGCCAGCAGCTCTAGTACCTCCGGGACAGGGTTTTCAGATACGCAGTATTTT
cdr3_aa: CASSSSTSGTGFSDTQYF

v_call: TRBV5-6
d_call: .
clone_size: few
j_call: TRBJ1-1
cdr3_nt: TGTGCCAGCAGCTCCTACCTTTTCCCGGCGACTGAAGCTTTCTTT
cdr3_aa: CASSSYLFPATEAFF

v_call: TRBV27
d_call: .
clone_size: many
j_call: TRBJ2-7
cdr3_nt: TGTGCCAGCAGTCTACAGGGACCATTCTACGAGCAGTACTTC
cdr3_aa: CASSLQGPFYEQYF

v_call: TRBV7-2
d_call: TRBD1
clone_size: few
j_call: TRBJ1-6
cdr3_nt: TGTGCCAGCAACCTGGAGGGACAGCCGAATTCACCCCTCCACTTT
cdr3_aa: CASNLEGQPNSPLHF

v_call: TRBV6-5
d_call: .
clone_size: medium-sized
j_call: TRBJ2-3
cdr3_nt: TGTGCCAGCAGTCTCCGAAACAGGGCCACAGATACGCAGTATTTT
cdr3_aa: CASSLRNRATDTQYF

v_call: TRBV5-1
d_call: .
clone_size: .
j_call: TRBJ2-3
cdr3_nt: TGCGCCAGCAGCTTGGCCAGCGGGTCTAGCACAGATACGCAGTATTTT
cdr3_aa: CASSLASGSSTDTQYF

v_call: TRBV29-1
d_call: .
clone_size: few
j_call: TRBJ2-7
cdr3_nt: TGCAGCGTTTTGACGGTCTCATTGGGCGAGCAGTACTTC
cdr3_aa: CSVLTVSLGEQYF

v_call: TRBV15
d_call: .
clone_size: .
j_call: TRBJ1-6
cdr3_nt: TGTGCCACCAGCAGAGATATCTCACCCCTCCACTTT
cdr3_aa: CATSRDISPLHF

v_call: TRBV2
d_call: .
clone_size: many
j_call: TRBJ1-5
cdr3_nt: TGTGCCAGCAGCCGGAGAGGGCCGCAGCCCCAGCATTTT
cdr3_aa: CASSRRGPQPQHF

v_call: TRBV5-5
d_call: TRBD1
clone_size: .
j_call: TRBJ1-2
cdr3_nt: TGTGCCAGCATCAAACAGGGGACCTATGGCTACACCTTC
cdr3_aa: CASIKQGTYGYTF

v_call: TRBV12-3/TRBV12-4
d_call: .
clone_size: medium-sized
j_call: TRBJ1-5
cdr3_nt: TGTGCCAGCAGTCCTTCAGGTTACAATCAGCCCCAGCATTTT
cdr3_aa: CASSPSGYNQPQHF

v_call: TRBV4-2
d_call: .
clone_size: .
j_call: TRBJ1-6
cdr3_nt: TGTGCCAGCAGCCAAGAGACAGGAAGCTCCTATAATTCACCCCTCCACTTT
cdr3_aa: CASSQETGSSYNSPLHF

v_call: TRBV6-5
d_call: .
clone_size: few
j_call: TRBJ2-7
cdr3_nt: TGTGCCAGCAGTTACTCGGGTCCTTACGAGCAGTACTTC
cdr3_aa: CASSYSGPYEQYF

v_call: TRBV29-1
d_call: TRBD1
clone_size: .
j_call: TRBJ1-2
cdr3_nt: TGCAGCGGCCAGACCCCGGGACAGGGGCAGCGTGGCTACACCTTC
cdr3_aa: CSGQTPGQGQRGYTF

v_call: TRBV10-3
d_call: TRBD1
clone_size: many
j_call: TRBJ1-2
cdr3_nt: TGTGCCATCAGCCAGGGGGCGGAATATGGCTACACCTTC
cdr3_aa: CAISQGAEYGYTF

v_call: TRBV5-1
d_call: .
clone_size: many
j_call: TRBJ1-5
cdr3_nt: TGCGCCAGCAGCACCACCGACAGTAGCAATCAGCCCCAGCATTTT
cdr3_aa: CASSTTDSSNQPQHF

v_call: TRBV7-2
d_call: .
clone_size: few
j_call: TRBJ1-4
cdr3_nt: TGTGCCAGCAGCCGGGGCGTCCGTAATGAAAAACTGTTTTTT
cdr3_aa: CASSRGVRNEKLFF

v_call: TRBV4-2
d_call: .
clone_size: .
j_call: TRBJ1-4
cdr3_nt: TGTGCCAGCAGCCAGTTGCAGACCTCTAATGAAAAACTGTTTTTT
cdr3_aa: CASSQLQTSNEKLFF